This T cell receptor beta chain was recovered during a study of cytomegalovirus exposure and HLA in healthy donors (dated by TCRdb to about 2017). Context from the whole study: In an earlier analysis of fewer than 750 of the donors, 250 to 350 Gb of sequence data and just under 120 million unique TCR beta sequences from 180 million or so T cells were reported. An early release covering 500 to 750 HLA-typed donors comprised 250 to 350 gigabases of sequencing data and 85 million to 100 million unique TCR sequences. Of the 300 to 500 genotyped donors, 81% were placed in the genetic ancestry cluster associated with self-reported Caucasian donors. The study was designed to test whether signatures of past pathogen exposure could be identified by cataloging public T cell receptors. The T cell repertoires of under 700 subjects were profiled by immunosequencing and related to cytomegalovirus serostatus. Along with the approximately 700-subject first cohort, a separate validation cohort of around 120 different subjects was used. High-throughput TCR immunosequencing, statistical association of individual TCRs with disease status, and machine learning were combined to predict cytomegalovirus infection status. To study patterns of TCR occurrence, a later analysis re-analyzed previously published TCR beta repertoires from several hundred donors and added high-resolution HLA genotyping. In the later analysis, no new phenotypic data were used to find candidate immune exposures; instead, reliance was placed on TCR beta sequences and their occurrence across donors. To decide whether each TCR beta V gene segment behaved as functional or pseudogenic, an earlier analysis of approximately 590 of the donors relied on high-throughput TCR beta sequencing. Donor age, sex, ethnicity and CMV serostatus were compiled together with the repertoire data. A later genetic analysis took genome-wide SNP genotypes for about 65% of the 666 donors and used that subset as a discovery cohort. Every repertoire in the discovery cohort had been generated on one and the same sequencing platform. HLA typing included class I and class II loci at four-digit resolution. The number of donors typed differed by locus, with roughly 620-630 for A, B, C, DRB1 and DQB1, around 520 for DQA1, 606 for DPA1, and around 460 for DPB1. Because of strong linkage in the cohort, roughly five DR-DQ haplotypes were treated as single units for association and clustering. On average, about 240,000 unique TCR beta nucleotide sequences were sequenced per donor among some 430 genotyped donors of the cohort, with 15% to 20% of those sequences being non-productive. General conclusions and limits of the study: A few of the identified cytomegalovirus-associated TCR beta chains were confirmed in vitro to be specific for cytomegalovirus antigens. HLA typing was unavailable for some donors at each locus, so association tests used only the typed subset. A further reported finding was that TCR beta sequences accurately predicted the HLA-A and HLA-B alleles for most subjects in the first cohort. In a later analysis, HLA-associated TCR beta chains showed more clonal expansion and lower generation probabilities than non-associated chains that were equally common. A group of highly shared sequence variants was considered likely to be a technical artifact of the sequencing pipeline. Because counts were too low, about 18 rarely observed V segments, including chromosome 9 orphons, were excluded from the earlier analysis of 587 of the donors. The 87-base-pair reads could not distinguish some IMGT-functional V segments, including TRBV6-2 and TRBV6-3, so those segments were excluded. In a later analysis, most CMV-associated TCR beta chains were found to appear HLA-restricted, with HLA associations seemingly driven largely by CMV exposure. At a false discovery rate of 0.05, a later analysis linked 16,000 or so TCR beta sequences to specific HLA alleles. Strong co-occurrence of HLA alleles, especially DR and DQ, made assigning TCR associations to individual alleles difficult. Sequencing depth was assumed to be roughly uniform across donors in the presence/absence analyses, though that assumption may not hold. For the cohort, immune exposure information was limited to CMV serostatus. Broadly in line with IMGT annotations, most TCR beta V segments showed up in productive rearrangements about 90% or about 30% of the time in an earlier analysis of 450 to 600 of the donors. Across donors, most TCR sequences were observed very rarely, whereas some public TCRs were present in many individuals. Several of the top co-occurrence clusters appeared to be linked to parvovirus B19, influenza, CMV and Epstein-Barr virus, according to a later analysis. This cohort had only TCR beta chains sequenced, and the lack of alpha or paired-chain data limited which features could be detected. The authors suggested that the approach could potentially be extended to other disease states and immunological phenotypes. Linkage disequilibrium might explain the correlated functional status among segregating V segments, but an unknown experimental factor could not be excluded. V-gene and J-gene trimming of TCR beta chains was associated with a missense DCLRE1C variant in a later genetic analysis, and the association was replicated in an independent cohort. According to a later genetic analysis, donors in an Asian-associated ancestry cluster had fewer N-insertions in productive TCRs than the roughly 700-donor mean. According to a later analysis, TCR association rates differed among HLA loci, with DRB1 alleles showing the most associated TCRs and HLA-C alleles showing the fewest. Cytomegalovirus status was reported to be diagnosed by the classifier with high specificity and sensitivity in both the original and validation cohorts. A total of fewer than 200 TCR beta chains were listed by the study as associated with cytomegalovirus.

The cohort comprised around 690 healthy bone marrow donors. All cohort members were sampled while nominally healthy, although unrecorded immune exposures were likely present. The donor was CMV seronegative and was included in the group of approximately 350 seronegative cohort members. Every donor gave a peripheral blood sample, and the peripheral blood mononuclear cells from that sample were used for TCR beta sequencing. Genomic DNA was extracted from the blood cell samples with the Qiagen DNeasy Blood Extraction Kit. With regard to this clone: Its antigen is not yet known.

Including the terminal cysteine and phenylalanine, the CDR3 comprises 14 residues. Of the read, only the CDR3 DNA is kept; its 42 bases are in frame from base 1. CDR1 and CDR2 were assigned from the germline V gene (reference sequence) as SEHNR and FQNEAQ. V was cut back by 6 bases and J by 5 bases, leaving a gap of 16 bases between them. The library came from the immunoSEQ multiplex PCR assay. The multiplex PCR relied on a mix of 60 forward primers for TCR Vbeta segments and 13 reverse primers for TCR Jbeta segments. The CDR3 region of rearranged TCR beta genes was amplified from genomic DNA with a multiplex PCR assay. On the Illumina HiSeq System, the amplified TCR beta libraries were sequenced as 87-base-pair reads. The source study handled its data this way. A later analysis counted approximately 76 million unique TCR beta chains across the 666 repertoires, and roughly 10 million of these chains were shared by at least two donors. Raw reads were error-corrected and collapsed into unique sequences by a nearest-neighbor algorithm in which closely related sequences were merged to remove PCR and sequencing errors. To assign V, D and J gene segments, CDR3 sequences were aligned to IMGT reference sequences. For a sequence to be retained, a match of at least six nucleotides to both a V gene segment and a J gene segment was required. Rearrangements were called productive when the CDR3 lacked stop codons and stayed in frame with V and J; all others were non-productive. CDR3 was defined according to IMGT convention as the region running from the second conserved V-encoded cysteine to the conserved J-encoded phenylalanine. Sequences without an unambiguous match to a single V gene segment were excluded from the earlier analysis of about 630 of the donors. An earlier analysis of roughly 590 of the donors called V segments functional above 56.7% productive rearrangements and segregating when the between-donor standard deviation exceeded 5%. A statistical classification framework was developed to diagnose cytomegalovirus status using the catalog of TCR beta chain sequences. In a later analysis, TCR nucleotide sequences were compared against IMGT/GENE-DB human TR gene sequences so that V and J genes could be assigned. The TCRdist pipeline was used in a later analysis to assign CDR3 sequences and most-parsimonious VDJ recombination scenarios. A later analysis defined each TCR beta chain by its CDR3 amino acid sequence plus V-gene family, and excluded reads lacking a unique V-gene family. To address suspected cross-contamination and a sequencing artifact, a later analysis removed approximately 600 highly shared, low-generation-probability nucleotide sequences. A later analysis calculated a clonal expansion index for each public chain from normalized within-repertoire ranks of inferred template counts. A later analysis computed generation probabilities with a VDJ recombination model fitted to out-of-frame rearrangements, and checked the results against IGoR. A later analysis scored TCR-TCR, TCR-HLA and TCR-CMV co-occurrence with hypergeometric tests, applying a repertoire-size bias correction to TCR pairs. False discovery rates were estimated in a later analysis by permuting HLA or CMV assignments 20 times. In a later analysis, co-occurring TCRs were grouped with DBSCAN, and TCRdist sequence similarity was added when clustering was performed within HLA-allele-positive subsets. Repertoires with fewer than 30,000 or more than 120,000 public chains were left out of co-occurrence clustering, as were five repertoires with anomalous nucleotide sharing. Not all clones reach the TCRdb copy of this immuneACCESS table, which keeps in-frame sequences only. Checked studies attribute under half of the gap to unresolved V genes and leave the rest unexplained. D and trimming come from the DNA, and the V and J calls and clone size come from that table. The sample's records list 100,000 to 150,000 clones. The ten largest clones take up about 2.2% of the sample.

This TCR came from a man in his forties in good health and CMV-seronegative. Sequenced material: PBMCs. The rearrangement joined TRBV7-9 to TRBJ2-5, and perhaps TRBD2 as D gene, on 6 matching bases. CDR3 protein: CASRSGPGRETQYF. The nucleotide sequence is given as TGTGCCAGCAGATCCGGGCCGGGGAGGGAGACCCAGTACTTC.